This TCR beta chain was observed in a study of blood T cell repertoires in COVID-19. Study at large: Acute and convalescent COVID-19 specimens originated in the United States, Italy and Spain.

The CDR3 length is 15 residues. From germline, CDR1 is SGHDT and CDR2 YYEEEE. Trimming removed 4 bases at V and 7 bases at J, with 19 bases between. The data were produced by immunoSEQ multiplex PCR, yet TCRdb's version contains in-frame clones alone and is incomplete. The sample has tens of thousands of clones, roughly four fifths seen once. The chain uses TRBV5-6 and TRBJ2-3, with D possibly TRBD1 on 6 matching bases. The sample taken for sequencing was peripheral blood. The sequence was collected from a woman at least 80 years old with acute or convalescent COVID-19. The CDR3 sequence: CASSPRRQAGNTQYF. Written as DNA, the CDR3 is TGTGCCAGCAGCCCCCGGCGACAGGCAGGGAATACGCAGTATTTT. Full variable domain (remainder filled in from reference TRBV5-6 and TRBJ2-3): DAGVTQSPTHLIKTRGQQVTLRCSPKSGHDTVSWYQQALGQGPQFIFQYYEEEERQRGNFPDRFSGHQFPNYSSELNVNALLLGDSALYLCASSPRRQAGNTQYFGPGTRLTVL.